A selection of T cell receptor beta chains follows, all from one sample in a study of cytomegalovirus exposure and HLA in healthy donors. TCRdb keeps only in-frame clones here, not all; method: immunoSEQ multiplex PCR. The sample contains tens of thousands of clones, 55% to 65% of which appear only once. The sequenced sample consisted of PBMCs. These receptors came from a woman in her thirties or forties in good health and CMV-seropositive. The CDR3 runs from the conserved cysteine through the conserved F or W. A D gene is named only where the DNA matches it firmly. Not every row has a clone size; where given, it reads once, few, many or a size class.

NA	TRBV7-7	13	TRBJ2-7	NA	CASSSQVEAEQYF	TGTGCCAGCAGCTCACAGGTCGAGGCCGAGCAGTACTTC
TRBD1	TRBV10-3	15	TRBJ1-2	NA	CAISGGDRTNYGYTF	TGTGCCATCAGTGGGGGGGACAGGACTAACTATGGCTACACCTTC
NA	TRBV7-2	14	TRBJ1-1	NA	CASNEGGRNTEAFF	TGTGCCAGTAACGAGGGAGGCAGAAACACTGAAGCTTTCTTT
TRBD2	TRBV27	14	TRBJ2-1	once	CASRLTSADNEQFF	TGTGCCAGCAGGCTGACTAGCGCCGACAATGAGCAGTTCTTC
NA	TRBV28	13	TRBJ1-1	NA	CASSLLSNTEAFF	TGTGCCAGCAGTTTATTGAGTAACACTGAAGCTTTCTTT
TRBD2	TRBV5-1	16	TRBJ2-1	few	CASSFTSGSTYNEQFF	TGCGCCAGCAGCTTCACTAGCGGGAGTACCTACAATGAGCAGTTCTTC
NA	TRBV6-6	14	TRBJ1-3	few	CASILNREGNTIYF	TGTGCCAGCATTCTGAACAGGGAAGGTAACACCATATATTTT
NA	TRBV19	15	TRBJ1-1	once	CASSIVGKWDTEAFF	TGTGCCAGTAGTATAGTCGGGAAATGGGACACTGAAGCTTTCTTT
NA	TRBV9	15	TRBJ2-7	NA	CASSVSTEISYEQYF	TGTGCCAGCAGCGTTTCGACGGAGATTTCCTACGAGCAGTACTTC
NA	TRBV21-1	13	TRBJ1-1	few	CASSKARGTEAFF	TGTGCCAGCAGCAAAGCAAGGGGCACTGAAGCTTTCTTT
TRBD1	TRBV2	17	TRBJ2-1	NA	CASSGSRDRGFYNEQFF	TGTGCCAGCAGTGGTAGTAGGGACAGGGGGTTCTACAATGAGCAGTTCTTC
NA	TRBV7-2	14	TRBJ2-3	NA	CASSPRGSTDTQYF	TGTGCCAGCAGCCCCCGCGGCTCCACAGATACGCAGTATTTT
TRBD1	TRBV4-1	15	TRBJ2-1	NA	CASSGQVWILNEQFF	TGCGCCAGCAGCGGACAGGTTTGGATTTTAAATGAGCAGTTCTTC
NA	TRBV4-1	13	TRBJ2-1	few	CASSPTLYNEQFF	TGCGCCAGCAGCCCGACACTCTACAATGAGCAGTTCTTC
NA	TRBV7-2	13	TRBJ1-1	NA	CASKSQGNTEAFF	TGTGCCAGCAAGTCACAGGGGAACACTGAAGCTTTCTTT
NA	TRBV5-8	15	TRBJ1-4	NA	CASSIFRGTNEKLFF	TGTGCCAGCAGCATCTTTAGGGGAACTAATGAAAAACTGTTTTTT